The TCR beta chain under discussion was sequenced for a study of OX40 agonist ivuxolimab in advanced cancers. Overall study findings and caveats: Individuals who were partial responders at 0.1-3.0 mg/kg had clonal expansion that ranked among the lowest.

Comments on this clone: Its antigen is unidentified.

Generated by immunoSEQ multiplex PCR, the TCRdb table keeps only in-frame clones and is missing some. This sample has around 60,000 clones, with 75% to 90% found just once. The TCR was taken from an adult with an advanced solid tumor such as melanoma, head and neck, liver or kidney cancer. This material consisted of CD4+ or CD8+ T cells sorted from blood, taken in a trial of the OX40 agonist ivuxolimab.

CDR3 bases: TGTGCCAGCAGTGATAGAAACCGGGCCGGGGAGCTGTTTTTT. Its protein product is CASSDRNRAGELFF. This chain uses TRBV2 with TRBJ2-2; D not resolved. V shed 3 bases and J shed 6 bases, with 11 bases lying between them. This CDR3 region has 14 residues. The germline V gene has CDR1 SNHLY and CDR2 FYNNEI.